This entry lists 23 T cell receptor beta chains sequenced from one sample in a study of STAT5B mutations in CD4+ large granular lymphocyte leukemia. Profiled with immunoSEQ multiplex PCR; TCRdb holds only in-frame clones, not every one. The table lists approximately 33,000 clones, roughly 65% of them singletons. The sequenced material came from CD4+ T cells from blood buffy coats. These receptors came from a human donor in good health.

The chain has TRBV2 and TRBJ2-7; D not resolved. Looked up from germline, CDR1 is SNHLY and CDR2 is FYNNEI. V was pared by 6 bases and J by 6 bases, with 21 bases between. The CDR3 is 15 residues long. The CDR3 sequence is CASRYRAGSLPEQYF. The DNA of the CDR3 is TGTGCCAGCAGATATAGGGCTGGATCCCTCCCCGAGCAGTACTTC.

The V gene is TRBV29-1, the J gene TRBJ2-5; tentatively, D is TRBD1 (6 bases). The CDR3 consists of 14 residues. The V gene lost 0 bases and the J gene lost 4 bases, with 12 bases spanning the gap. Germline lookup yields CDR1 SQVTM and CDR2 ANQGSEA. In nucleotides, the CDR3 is TGCAGCGTTGAAGATACAGGGCGGACAGAGACCCAGTACTTC. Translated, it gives CSVEDTGRTETQYF.

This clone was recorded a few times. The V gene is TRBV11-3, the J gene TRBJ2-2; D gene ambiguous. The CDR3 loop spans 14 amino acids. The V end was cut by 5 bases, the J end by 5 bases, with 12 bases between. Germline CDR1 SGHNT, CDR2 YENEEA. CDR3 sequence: CASSPEWDTGELFF. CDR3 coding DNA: TGTGCCAGCAGCCCTGAGTGGGATACCGGGGAGCTGTTTTTT. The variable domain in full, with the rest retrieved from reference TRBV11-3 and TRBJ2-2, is EAGVVQSPRYKIIEKKQPVAFWCNPISGHNTLYWYLQNLGQGPELLIRYENEEAVDDSQLPKDRFSAERLKGVDSTLKIQPAELGDSAVYLCASSPEWDTGELFFGEGSRLTVL.

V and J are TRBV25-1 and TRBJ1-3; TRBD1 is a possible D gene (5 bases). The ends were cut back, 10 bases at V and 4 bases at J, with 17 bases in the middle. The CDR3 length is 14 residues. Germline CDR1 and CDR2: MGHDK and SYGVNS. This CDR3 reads CATQRPGYGNTIYF. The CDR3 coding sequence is TGTGCCACCCAAAGGCCAGGGTACGGAAACACCATATATTTT.

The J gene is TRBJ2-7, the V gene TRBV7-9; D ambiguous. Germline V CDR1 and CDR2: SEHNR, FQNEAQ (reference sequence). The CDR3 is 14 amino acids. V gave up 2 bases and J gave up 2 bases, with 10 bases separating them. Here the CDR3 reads CASSLSDTAYEQYF. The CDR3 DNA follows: TGTGCCAGCAGCTTATCTGACACGGCCTACGAGCAGTACTTC.

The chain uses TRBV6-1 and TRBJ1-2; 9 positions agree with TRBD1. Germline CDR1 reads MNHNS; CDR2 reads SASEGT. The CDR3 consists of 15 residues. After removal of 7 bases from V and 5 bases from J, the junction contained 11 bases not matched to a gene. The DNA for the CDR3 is TGTGCCAGCACTTTCAGTAGAGGGACAGGGTATGGCTACACCTTC. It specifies CASTFSRGTGYGYTF.

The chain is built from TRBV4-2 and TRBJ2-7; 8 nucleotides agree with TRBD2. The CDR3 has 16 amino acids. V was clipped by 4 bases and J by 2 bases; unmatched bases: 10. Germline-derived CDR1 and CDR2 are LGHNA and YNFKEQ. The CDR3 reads CASSRNSGGGTYEQYF. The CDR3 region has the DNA TGTGCCAGCAGCCGGAATTCGGGGGGGGGAACCTACGAGCAGTACTTC.

This chain's CDR3 is CASSLATGTQYF. CDR3 DNA sequence: TGTGCCAGCAGTCTGGCAACGGGGACCCAGTACTTC. This chain connects TRBV5-6 to TRBJ2-5; D is unclear. The V end lost 5 bases, the J end lost 7 bases, and 12 bases lay between the germline ends. Per germline, CDR1 SGHDT and CDR2 YYEEEE. This CDR3 has 12 amino acids.

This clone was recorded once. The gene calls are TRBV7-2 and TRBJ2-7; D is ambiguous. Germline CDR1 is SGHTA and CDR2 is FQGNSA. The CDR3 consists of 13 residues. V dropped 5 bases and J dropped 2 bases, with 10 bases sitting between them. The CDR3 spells CASSVVGAYEQYF. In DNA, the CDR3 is TGTGCCAGCAGCGTCGTGGGCGCCTACGAGCAGTACTTC.

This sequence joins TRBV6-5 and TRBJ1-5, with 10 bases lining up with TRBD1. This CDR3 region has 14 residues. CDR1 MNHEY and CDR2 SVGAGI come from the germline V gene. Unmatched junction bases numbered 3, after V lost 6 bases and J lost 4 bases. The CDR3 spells CASRRTGGNQPQHF. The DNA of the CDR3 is TGTGCCAGCAGGAGGACAGGGGGGAATCAGCCCCAGCATTTT.

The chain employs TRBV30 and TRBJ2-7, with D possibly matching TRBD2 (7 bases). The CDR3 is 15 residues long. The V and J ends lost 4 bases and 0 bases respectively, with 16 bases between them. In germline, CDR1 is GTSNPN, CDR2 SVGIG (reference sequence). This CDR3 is CAWKRGATSSYEQYF. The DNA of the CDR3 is TGTGCCTGGAAACGGGGGGCCACCAGCTCCTACGAGCAGTACTTC.

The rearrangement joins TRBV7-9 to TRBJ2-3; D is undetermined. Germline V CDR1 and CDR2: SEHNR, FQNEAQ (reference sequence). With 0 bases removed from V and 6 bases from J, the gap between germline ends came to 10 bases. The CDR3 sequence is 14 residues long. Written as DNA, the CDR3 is TGTGCCAGCAGCTTAGCACACCCGGAGGATACGCAGTATTTT. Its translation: CASSLAHPEDTQYF.

The CDR3 is CAWSEPSSYNEQFF. DNA of the CDR3: TGTGCCTGGAGTGAGCCCAGCTCCTACAATGAGCAGTTCTTC. The rearrangement joins TRBV30 to TRBJ2-1; D is undetermined. The CDR3 covers 14 residues. The ends were cut back, 1 base at V and 0 bases at J, with 7 bases in the middle. The germline V gene encodes CDR1 GTSNPN and CDR2 SVGIG (reference sequence). Drawing the rest from reference TRBV30 and TRBJ2-1, the complete variable domain is SQTIHQWPATLVQPVGSPLSLECTVEGTSNPNLYWYRQAAGRGLQLLFYSVGIGQISSEVPQNLSASRPQDRQFILSSKKLLLSDSGFYLCAWSEPSSYNEQFFGPGTRLTVL.

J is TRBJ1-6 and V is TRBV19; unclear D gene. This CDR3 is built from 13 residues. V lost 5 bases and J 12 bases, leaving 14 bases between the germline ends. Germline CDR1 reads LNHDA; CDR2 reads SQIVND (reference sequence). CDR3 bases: TGTGCCAGTAGTCGCTCGAGGGAGGAACCCCTCCACTTT. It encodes CASSRSREEPLHF.

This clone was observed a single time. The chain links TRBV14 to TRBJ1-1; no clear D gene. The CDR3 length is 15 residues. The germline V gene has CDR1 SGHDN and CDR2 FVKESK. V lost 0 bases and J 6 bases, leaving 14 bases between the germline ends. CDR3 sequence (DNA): TGTGCCAGCAGCCAAGATACATTTGGGCGCCCTGAAGCTTTCTTT. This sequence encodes CASSQDTFGRPEAFF.

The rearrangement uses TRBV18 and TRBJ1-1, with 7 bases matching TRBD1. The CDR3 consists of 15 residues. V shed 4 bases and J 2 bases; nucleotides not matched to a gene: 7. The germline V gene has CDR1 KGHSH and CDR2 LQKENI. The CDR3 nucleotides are TGTGCCAGCTCACTTTATACAGGGGCTAACACTGAAGCTTTCTTT. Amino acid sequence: CASSLYTGANTEAFF.

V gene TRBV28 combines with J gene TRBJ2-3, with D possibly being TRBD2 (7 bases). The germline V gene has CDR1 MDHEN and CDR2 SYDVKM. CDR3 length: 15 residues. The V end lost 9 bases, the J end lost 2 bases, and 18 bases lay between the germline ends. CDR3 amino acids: CASPPEGGNTDTQYF. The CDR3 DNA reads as TGTGCCAGTCCTCCTGAGGGGGGGAACACAGATACGCAGTATTTT.

The CDR3 region has the DNA TGTGCCACCACGGGGGGAGTGAGGAGCTCACCCCTCCACTTT. It yields the protein CATTGGVRSSPLHF. The chain couples TRBV28 to TRBJ1-6, with D possibly TRBD1 on 5 matching bases. V lost 10 bases and J lost 10, with 20 bases in between. The CDR3 covers 14 residues. Germline assignment: CDR1 MDHEN and CDR2 SYDVKM.

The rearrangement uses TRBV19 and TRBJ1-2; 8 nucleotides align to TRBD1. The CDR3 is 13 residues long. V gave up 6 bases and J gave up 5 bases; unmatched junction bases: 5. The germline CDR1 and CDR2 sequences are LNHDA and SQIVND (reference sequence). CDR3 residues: CASSIQGDYGYTF. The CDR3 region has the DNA TGTGCCAGTAGCATACAGGGGGATTATGGCTACACCTTC.

CDR3 sequence: CAWSVMGGEQYF. The DNA for the CDR3 is TGTGCCTGGAGTGTAATGGGGGGCGAGCAGTACTTC. V gene TRBV30 combines with J gene TRBJ2-7; a weak D match, TRBD2 (6 bases). The CDR3 consists of 12 residues. Trimming took off 0 bases at V and 6 bases at J, with 9 bases between the two ends. Germline CDR1 GTSNPN, CDR2 SVGIG (reference sequence).

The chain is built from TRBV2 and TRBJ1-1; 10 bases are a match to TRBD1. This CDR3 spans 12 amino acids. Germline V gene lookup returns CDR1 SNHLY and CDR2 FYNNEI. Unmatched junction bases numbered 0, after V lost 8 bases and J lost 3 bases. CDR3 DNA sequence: TGTGCCAGCGGGACAGGGGACACTGAAGCTTTCTTT. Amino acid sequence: CASGTGDTEAFF.

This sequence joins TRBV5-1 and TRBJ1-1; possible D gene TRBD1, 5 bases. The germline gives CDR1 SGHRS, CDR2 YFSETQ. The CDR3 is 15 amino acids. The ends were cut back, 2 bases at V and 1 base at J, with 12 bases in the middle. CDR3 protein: CASSFRGKENTEAFF. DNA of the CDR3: TGCGCCAGCAGCTTTAGGGGAAAGGAGAACACTGAAGCTTTCTTT.

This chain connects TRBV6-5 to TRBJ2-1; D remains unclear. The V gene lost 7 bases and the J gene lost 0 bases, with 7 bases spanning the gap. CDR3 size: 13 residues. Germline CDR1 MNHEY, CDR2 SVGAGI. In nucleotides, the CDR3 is TGTGCCAGCAAGACGAGCTCCTACAATGAGCAGTTCTTC. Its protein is CASKTSSYNEQFF.